This T cell receptor beta chain was recorded in a study of neurological immune-mediated disorders. This clonotype was seen at least ten times. The authors made cDNA by 5'RACE with 10-nucleotide random UMIs. TCRdb analysed the 5' RACE reads with MiXCR anew, one entry per CDR3 protein. The table has about 51,000 distinct CDR3 sequences, roughly 15% seen once. Trimming took off 2 bases at V and 10 bases at J, with 17 bases between the two ends. Germline-derived CDR1 and CDR2 are SGHDN and FVKESK. This CDR3 spans 14 amino acids. This receptor was identified in a man aged 60 to 75 in good health. Sequencing input: PBMCs. The genes are TRBV14 and TRBJ1-1, with D unresolved. As DNA, the CDR3 is TGTGCCAGCAGCCAACGGGGAAGGGTGGCCGGAGCTTTCTTT. As protein: CASSQRGRVAGAFF.